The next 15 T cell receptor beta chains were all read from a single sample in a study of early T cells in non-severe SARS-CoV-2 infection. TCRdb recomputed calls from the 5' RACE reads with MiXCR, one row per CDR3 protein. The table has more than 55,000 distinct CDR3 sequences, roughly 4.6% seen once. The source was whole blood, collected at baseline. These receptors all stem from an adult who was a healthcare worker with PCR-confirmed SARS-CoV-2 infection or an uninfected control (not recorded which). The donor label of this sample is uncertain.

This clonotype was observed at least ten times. The CDR3 nucleotides read TGCGCCAGCAGCTTGATACGGCAGGAGACCCAGTACTTC. It yields the protein CASSLIRQETQYF. The chain has TRBV5-1 and TRBJ2-5; D remains unclear. This CDR3 has 13 amino acids. Germline V gene lookup returns CDR1 SGHRS and CDR2 YFSETQ. Trimming shortened V by 1 base and J by 5 bases, and 9 bases separated the two germline ends.

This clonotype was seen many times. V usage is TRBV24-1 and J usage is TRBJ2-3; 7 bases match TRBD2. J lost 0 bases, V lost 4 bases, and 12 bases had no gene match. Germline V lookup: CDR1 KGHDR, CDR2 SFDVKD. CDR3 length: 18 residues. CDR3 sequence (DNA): TGTGCCACCAGTGACCGAGTCGGGGAGCGGGGTAGCACAGATACGCAGTATTTT. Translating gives CATSDRVGERGSTDTQYF.

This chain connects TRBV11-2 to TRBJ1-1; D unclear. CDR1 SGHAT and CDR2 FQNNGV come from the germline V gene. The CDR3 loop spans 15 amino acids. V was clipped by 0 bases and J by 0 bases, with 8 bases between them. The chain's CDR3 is CASSLEGFMNTEAFF. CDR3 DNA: TGTGCCAGCAGCTTAGAGGGATTTATGAACACTGAAGCTTTCTTT.

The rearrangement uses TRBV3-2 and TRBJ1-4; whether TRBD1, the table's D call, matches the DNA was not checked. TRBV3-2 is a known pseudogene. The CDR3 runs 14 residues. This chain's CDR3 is CASSWTPTNEKLFF. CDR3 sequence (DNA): TGTGCCAGCAGCTGGACACCAACTAATGAAAAACTGTTTTTT.

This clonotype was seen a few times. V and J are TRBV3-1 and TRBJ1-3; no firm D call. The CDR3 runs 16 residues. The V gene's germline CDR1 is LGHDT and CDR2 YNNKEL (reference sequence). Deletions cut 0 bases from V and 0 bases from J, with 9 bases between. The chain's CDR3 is CASSQEAAISGNTIYF. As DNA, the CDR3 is TGTGCCAGCAGCCAAGAGGCAGCAATCTCTGGAAACACCATATATTTT. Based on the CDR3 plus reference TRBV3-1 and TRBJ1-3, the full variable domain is DTAVSQTPKYLVTQMGNDKSIKCEQNLGHDTMYWYKQDSKKFLKIMFSYNNKELIINETVPNRFSPKSPDKAHLNLHINSLELGDSAVYFCASSQEAAISGNTIYFGEGSWLTVV.

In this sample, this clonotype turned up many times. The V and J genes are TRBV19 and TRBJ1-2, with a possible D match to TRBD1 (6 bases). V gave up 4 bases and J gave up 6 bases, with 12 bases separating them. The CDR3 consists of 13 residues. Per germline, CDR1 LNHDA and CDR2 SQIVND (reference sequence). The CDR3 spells CASSNRAVDGYTF. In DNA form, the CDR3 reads TGTGCCAGTAGTAACAGGGCGGTAGATGGCTACACCTTC.

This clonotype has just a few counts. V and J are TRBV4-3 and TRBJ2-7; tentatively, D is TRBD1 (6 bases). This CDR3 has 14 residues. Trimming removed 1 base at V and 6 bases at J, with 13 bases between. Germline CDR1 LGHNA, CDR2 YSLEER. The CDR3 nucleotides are TGCGCCAGCAGCCAAGTCGCAGGGGTGTCCGAGCAGTACTTC. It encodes CASSQVAGVSEQYF.

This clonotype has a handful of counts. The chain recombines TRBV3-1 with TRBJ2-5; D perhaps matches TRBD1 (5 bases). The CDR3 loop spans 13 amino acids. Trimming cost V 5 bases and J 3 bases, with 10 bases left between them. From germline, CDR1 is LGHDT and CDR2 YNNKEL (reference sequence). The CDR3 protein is CASSFRAEETQYF. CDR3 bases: TGTGCCAGCAGCTTCAGGGCAGAAGAGACCCAGTACTTC.

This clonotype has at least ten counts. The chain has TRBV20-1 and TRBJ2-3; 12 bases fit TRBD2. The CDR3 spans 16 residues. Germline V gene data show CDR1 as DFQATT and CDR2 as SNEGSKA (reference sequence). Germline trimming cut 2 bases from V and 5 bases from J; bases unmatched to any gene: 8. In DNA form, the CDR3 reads TGCAGTGCTAGAAAGGCTAGCGGGGGGGTGGAAGATACGCAGTATTTT. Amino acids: CSARKASGGVEDTQYF.

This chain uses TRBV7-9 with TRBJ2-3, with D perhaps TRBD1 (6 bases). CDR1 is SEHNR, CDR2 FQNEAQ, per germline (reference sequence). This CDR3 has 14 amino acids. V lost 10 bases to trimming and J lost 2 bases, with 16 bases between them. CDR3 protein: CAISRQGNTDTQYF. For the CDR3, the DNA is TGTGCCATCTCGCGGCAGGGGAACACAGATACGCAGTATTTT.

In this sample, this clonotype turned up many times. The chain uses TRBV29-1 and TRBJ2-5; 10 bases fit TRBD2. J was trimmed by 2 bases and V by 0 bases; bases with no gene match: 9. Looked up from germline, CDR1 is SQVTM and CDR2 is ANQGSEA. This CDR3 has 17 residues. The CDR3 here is CSVEDRGSGGGQETQYF. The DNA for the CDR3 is TGCAGCGTTGAAGATCGCGGAAGCGGGGGGGGTCAAGAGACCCAGTACTTC.

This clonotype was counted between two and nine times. CDR3 loop: CASTLGEGAGGEQYF. CDR3 nucleotides: TGTGCCAGCACCCTCGGAGAGGGGGCAGGGGGAGAGCAGTACTTC. The chain uses TRBV28 and TRBJ2-7, with 7 bases that match TRBD1. Per germline, CDR1 MDHEN and CDR2 SYDVKM. This CDR3 contains 15 residues. Trimming removed 7 bases from V and 7 bases from J; junction bases left unmatched: 16.

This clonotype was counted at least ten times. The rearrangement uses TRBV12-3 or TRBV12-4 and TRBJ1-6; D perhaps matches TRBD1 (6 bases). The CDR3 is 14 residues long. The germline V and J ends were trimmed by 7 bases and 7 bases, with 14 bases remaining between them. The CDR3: CASTPTGSNSPLHF. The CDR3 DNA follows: TGTGCCAGCACCCCGACAGGAAGCAATTCACCCCTCCACTTT.

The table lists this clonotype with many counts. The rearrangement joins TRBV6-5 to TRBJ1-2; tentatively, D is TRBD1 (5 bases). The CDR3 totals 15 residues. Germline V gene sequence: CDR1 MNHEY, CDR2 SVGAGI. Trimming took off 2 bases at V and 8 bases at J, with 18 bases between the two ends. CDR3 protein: CASSYTPGTVGGYTF. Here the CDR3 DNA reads TGTGCCAGCAGTTACACCCCCGGGACGGTGGGGGGCTACACCTTC.

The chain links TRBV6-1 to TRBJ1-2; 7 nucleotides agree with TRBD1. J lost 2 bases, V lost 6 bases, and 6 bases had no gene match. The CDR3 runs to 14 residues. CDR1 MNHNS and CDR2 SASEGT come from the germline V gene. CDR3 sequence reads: CASSRGQTNYGYTF. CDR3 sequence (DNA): TGTGCCAGCAGCCGGGGACAGACCAACTATGGCTACACCTTC.